The 32 T cell receptor beta chains reported below all come from one sample, sequenced in a study of neurological immune-mediated disorders. TCRdb itself ran the 5' RACE reads through MiXCR, one entry per CDR3 protein. The sample records some 60,000 distinct CDR3 sequences, under 4.5% being singletons. Material for sequencing was PBMCs. These receptors were taken from a woman aged 25 to 39 with multiple sclerosis.

This clonotype has at least ten counts. This chain connects TRBV6-5 to TRBJ2-7, with D tentatively TRBD1 (5 bases). In germline, CDR1 is MNHEY, CDR2 SVGAGI. This CDR3 spans 16 amino acids. Trimming removed 4 bases at V and 0 bases at J, with 16 bases between. CDR3 sequence (DNA): TGTGCCAGCAGTTCCCTTACAGGAGTAAGCTCCTACGAGCAGTACTTC. Its protein product is CASSSLTGVSSYEQYF.

In this sample, this clonotype turned up many times. The chain links TRBV20-1 to TRBJ2-3, with D perhaps TRBD2 (5 bases). Germline CDR1 DFQATT, CDR2 SNEGSKA (reference sequence). The CDR3 has 13 residues. Trimming took off 0 bases at V and 2 bases at J, with 6 bases between the two ends. CDR3 nucleotides: TGCAGTGCTAGAGAGCGGGTCACAGATACGCAGTATTTT. Amino acids: CSARERVTDTQYF.

Only a few counts were recorded for this clonotype. This may stem from a read error, because a much larger clone lies one nucleotide away. The CDR3 sequence is CSASGWTSNEQFF. The CDR3 nucleotides read TGCAGTGCTAGTGGCTGGACTTCCAATGAGCAGTTCTTC. The chain employs TRBV20-1 and TRBJ2-1; tentatively, D is TRBD2 (5 bases). The CDR3 consists of 13 residues. Germline loops: CDR1 DFQATT, CDR2 SNEGSKA (reference sequence). V lost 3 bases to trimming and J lost 6 bases, with 12 bases between them.

This clonotype has ten or more counts. V is TRBV3-1 and J is TRBJ2-7; the D gene is possibly TRBD1 (6 bases). V was pared by 3 bases and J by 6 bases, with 15 bases between. Germline CDR1 and CDR2: LGHDT and YNNKEL (reference sequence). There are 14 residues in the CDR3. DNA of the CDR3: TGTGCCAGCAGCCAGACATTTACAGGGACCGAGCAGTACTTC. This encodes CASSQTFTGTEQYF.

This clonotype was detected a few times. V and J are TRBV24-1 and TRBJ2-3, with unresolved D. The CDR3 runs 13 residues. Germline CDR1 and CDR2: KGHDR and SFDVKD. Deletions cut 9 bases from V and 2 bases from J, with 11 bases between. CDR3 residues: CATARFDTDTQYF. CDR3 DNA: TGTGCCACCGCCCGGTTCGACACAGATACGCAGTATTTT.

This clonotype was counted ten times or more. CDR3 DNA: TGTGCCAGCAGTGCCCGGGGGGGGGCCGGCTCCTACAATGAGCAGTTCTTC. Encoded protein: CASSARGGAGSYNEQFF. V gene TRBV2 combines with J gene TRBJ2-1; 8 nucleotides align to TRBD2. The V and J ends lost 4 bases and 0 bases, in that order; junction bases with no gene match: 8. Germline V lookup: CDR1 SNHLY, CDR2 FYNNEI. The CDR3 length is 17 residues.

This clonotype was seen many times. The chain combines TRBV11-2 with TRBJ2-6, with 7 bases fitting TRBD2. There are 18 residues in the CDR3. Trimming at V came to 5 bases and at J to 0 bases, leaving 10 bases not matched to a gene. Germline V gives CDR1 SGHAT, CDR2 FQNNGV. The CDR3 coding sequence is TGTGCCAGCAGCCGGGGGACGGGGGGAAGCTCTGGGGCCAACGTCCTGACTTTC. Protein sequence: CASSRGTGGSSGANVLTF.

CDR3 region: CASSYRGNTEAFF. The CDR3 region has the DNA TGTGCCAGCAGTTACAGGGGAAACACTGAAGCTTTCTTT. The chain couples TRBV7-6 to TRBJ1-1; 7 nucleotides agree with TRBD1. The J segment lost 2 bases and the V segment lost 6 bases, leaving 3 bases of the junction unmatched. The CDR3 is made up of 13 amino acids. In germline, CDR1 is SGHVS, CDR2 FNYEAQ.

This clonotype showed up many times. The chain recombines TRBV20-1 with TRBJ2-7; 8 positions match TRBD1. CDR1 is DFQATT and CDR2 is SNEGSKA in the germline V gene (reference sequence). V dropped 3 bases and J dropped 6; count of bases not matched to a gene: 4. The CDR3 sequence is 12 residues long. CDR3 sequence: CSARDRVAEQYF. CDR3 nucleotides: TGCAGTGCTAGGGACAGGGTGGCCGAGCAGTACTTC.

This clonotype has a count of ten or more. The genes are TRBV6-5 and TRBJ2-1; D remains ambiguous. The CDR3 is made up of 12 amino acids. Germline V gene data show CDR1 as MNHEY and CDR2 as SVGAGI. The V end was cut by 2 bases, the J end by 5 bases, with 4 bases between. CDR3: CASSYGDNEQFF. The CDR3 region has the DNA TGTGCCAGCAGTTACGGGGACAATGAGCAGTTCTTC.

This clonotype was seen a handful of times. V gene TRBV18 combines with J gene TRBJ1-1; D remains ambiguous. This CDR3 has 13 amino acids. Germline CDR1 is KGHSH and CDR2 is LQKENI. V lost 6 bases to trimming and J lost 0 bases, with 8 bases between them. The DNA of the CDR3 is TGTGCCAGCTCCACGGACCTGAACACTGAAGCTTTCTTT. Its protein is CASSTDLNTEAFF.

As for this clonotype: A read error is possible here, since a much larger clone lies one base away. This sequence joins TRBV5-1 and TRBJ2-1, with 9 bases fitting TRBD2. V trimming: 4 bases; J trimming: 8 bases; junction bases outside the gene matches: 4. The CDR3 sequence is 13 residues long. The germline gives CDR1 SGHRS, CDR2 YFSETQ. The CDR3 DNA is TGCGCCAGCAGCCGAATAGCGGGGGATGAGCAGTTCTTC. Protein sequence: CASSRIAGDEQFF. Together with reference TRBV5-1 and TRBJ2-1, the CDR3 gives the full variable domain: KAGVTQTPRYLIKTRGQQVTLSCSPISGHRSVSWYQQTPGQGLQFLFEYFSETQRNKGNFPGRFSGRQFSNSRSEMNVSTLELGDSALYLCASSRIAGDEQFFGPGTRLTVL.

This clonotype appeared many times. The chain links TRBV4-2 to TRBJ1-1, with 7 positions matching TRBD1. CDR1 is LGHNA and CDR2 is YNFKEQ in the germline V gene. With 5 bases clipped from V and 0 bases from J, the junction kept 9 bases outside the gene matches. The CDR3 spans 16 residues. The CDR3 coding sequence is TGTGCCAGCAGCGCTACCGGCAGGGGGATGAACACTGAAGCTTTCTTT. It codes for CASSATGRGMNTEAFF.

With respect to this clonotype: This may arise from a read error, as a much more abundant clone is one base away. The rearrangement uses TRBV7-9 and TRBJ1-1; possible D gene TRBD1, 5 bases. CDR1 and CDR2 (germline): SEHNR, FQNEAQ (reference sequence). V lost 5 bases, J lost 13 bases, and 26 bases lay in between. This CDR3 spans 15 amino acids. The CDR3 sequence is CASSPPGGAIGDDFF. The CDR3 region has the DNA TGTGCCAGCAGCCCGCCCGGAGGGGCGATTGGAGACGATTTCTTT.

In regard to this clonotype: A read error may explain this, as a much larger clone is one base away. The chain recombines TRBV29-1 with TRBJ2-1, with D tentatively TRBD1 (5 bases). The CDR3 runs to 15 residues. V was pared by 4 bases and J by 4 bases, with 17 bases between. Germline V gene lookup returns CDR1 SQVTM and CDR2 ANQGSEA. In DNA form, the CDR3 reads TGCAGCGTTGTCTCCTACAGGCCCCGATACAATGAGCAGTTCTTC. Protein product: CSVVSYRPRYNEQFF.

This clonotype came up many times. V usage is TRBV7-2 and J usage is TRBJ1-2; D is unresolved. The CDR3 covers 12 residues. Germline assignment: CDR1 SGHTA and CDR2 FQGNSA. The V end was cut by 6 bases, the J end by 7 bases, with 12 bases between. CDR3 nucleotide sequence: TGTGCCAGCAGAGAACGCCCCGGTGGCTACACCTTC. It yields the protein CASRERPGGYTF.

At least ten counts were recorded for this clonotype. The V call is TRBV24-1, the J call TRBJ1-4, with D perhaps matching TRBD1 (5 bases). Per the germline V gene, CDR1 is KGHDR and CDR2 is SFDVKD. V was clipped by 9 bases and J by 6 bases, with 13 bases between them. The CDR3 has 13 amino acids. CDR3 protein: CATARAGDEKLFF. The CDR3 region has the DNA TGTGCCACCGCCAGAGCGGGGGATGAAAAACTGTTTTTT.

This clonotype was counted a few times. The rearrangement links TRBV7-2 to TRBJ2-7; 8 bases map to TRBD1. Germline lookup yields CDR1 SGHTA and CDR2 FQGNSA. V gave up 5 bases and J gave up 3 bases; unmatched junction bases: 9. This CDR3 contains 15 residues. The CDR3 DNA sequence: TGTGCCAGCAGCCTGTTCAGGGGGCAGAGCTACGAGCAGTACTTC. It is translated as CASSLFRGQSYEQYF.

This clonotype was seen many times. The chain carries TRBV7-3 and TRBJ2-5; D tentatively fits TRBD1 or TRBD2 (6 bases each). CDR1 is SGHTA and CDR2 is FQGTGA in the germline V gene. The CDR3 has 15 amino acids. Trimming took off 0 bases at V and 5 bases at J, with 13 bases between the two ends. CDR3 sequence: CASSLTGARGETQYF. The CDR3 DNA is TGTGCCAGCAGCTTAACGGGGGCCCGGGGGGAGACCCAGTACTTC.

This clonotype appeared many times. The CDR3 DNA is TGCAGCGTTGATTGGGCAGGGGGCGGGTCGTATCCCGCAGATACGCAGTATTTT. This codes for CSVDWAGGGSYPADTQYF. The chain carries TRBV29-1 and TRBJ2-3; 8 bases are a match to TRBD1. The CDR3 covers 18 residues. The trim removed 3 bases at V and 4 bases at J, leaving 18 bases unmatched. Germline loops: CDR1 SQVTM, CDR2 ANQGSEA.

This clonotype came up many times. The chain has TRBV5-1 and TRBJ2-1; 7 nucleotides match TRBD2. V shed 3 bases and J 6 bases; nucleotides not matched to a gene: 15. CDR1 SGHRS and CDR2 YFSETQ come from the germline V gene. This CDR3 has 17 amino acids. CDR3 nucleotides: TGCGCCAGCAGCTCCCTACCAGCGGGGAGGAAGATCAATGAGCAGTTCTTC. Protein sequence: CASSSLPAGRKINEQFF.

The table lists this clonotype with many counts. The V and J genes are TRBV20-1 and TRBJ1-5; 10 bases fit TRBD1. V was clipped by 3 bases and J by 2 bases; unmatched bases: 4. Per the germline V gene, CDR1 is DFQATT and CDR2 is SNEGSKA (reference sequence). This CDR3 contains 15 residues. The CDR3 protein is CSARIGTGGNQPQHF. CDR3 in DNA: TGCAGTGCTAGGATTGGGACAGGGGGCAATCAGCCCCAGCATTTT.

This clonotype was counted a few times. A much more abundant neighbour one base away suggests this may be a read error. This chain joins TRBV20-1 and TRBJ2-7; possible D gene TRBD2, 6 bases. The V gene's germline CDR1 is DFQATT and CDR2 SNEGSKA (reference sequence). The CDR3 runs 13 residues. Trimming left V 5 bases short and J 4 bases short, with 15 bases between. The CDR3, as DNA: TGCAGTGCTTTGACTAGAGGGAGTTACGAGCAGTACTTC. This codes for CSALTRGSYEQYF.

This chain links TRBV7-9 with TRBJ2-2, with D unresolved. Trimming removed 5 bases at V and 6 bases at J, with 7 bases between. The CDR3 runs 12 residues. Germline V gives CDR1 SEHNR, CDR2 FQNEAQ (reference sequence). The CDR3 DNA reads as TGTGCCAGCAGCAGTGCCCCCGGGGAGCTGTTTTTT. Protein: CASSSAPGELFF.

V is TRBV7-3 and J is TRBJ2-2, with 7 positions matching TRBD1. The CDR3 is 13 amino acids. Trimming at V came to 4 bases and at J to 6 bases, leaving 2 bases not matched to a gene. CDR1 SGHTA and CDR2 FQGTGA come from the germline V gene. The CDR3 sequence is CASSSTGAGELFF. Here the CDR3 DNA reads TGTGCCAGCAGCTCAACAGGGGCCGGGGAGCTGTTTTTT.

This clonotype has more than one count but fewer than ten. The V call is TRBV29-1, the J call TRBJ1-2; D might be TRBD1 (6 bases). Per germline, CDR1 SQVTM and CDR2 ANQGSEA. The CDR3 is 14 amino acids. Between the trimmed V and J ends, which lost 0 bases and 2 bases, there was a span of 10 bases. The CDR3 is CSVEDSDRNYGYTF. In nucleotides, the CDR3 is TGCAGCGTTGAAGATTCAGACAGGAACTATGGCTACACCTTC.

This clonotype was counted at least ten times. V gene TRBV12-3 or TRBV12-4 combines with J gene TRBJ2-7; 9 bases map to TRBD2. Germline trimming cut 5 bases from V and 6 bases from J; bases unmatched to any gene: 11. The CDR3 is made up of 15 amino acids. The CDR3 sequence: CASSTPGTSWGEQYF. The CDR3 bases are TGTGCCAGCAGTACCCCCGGGACTAGCTGGGGCGAGCAGTACTTC.

This clonotype was counted ten times or more. This chain joins TRBV20-1 and TRBJ2-1, with a tentative D call TRBD1 (8 bases). The V end was cut by 6 bases, the J end by 4 bases, with 16 bases between. The CDR3 runs 14 residues. Per germline, CDR1 DFQATT and CDR2 SNEGSKA (reference sequence). Here the CDR3 DNA reads TGCAGTGCATTCGACAGGGGAGGGTACAATGAGCAGTTCTTC. Translated: CSAFDRGGYNEQFF.

Ten or more counts support this clonotype. The V and J genes are TRBV5-1 and TRBJ2-7, with a tentative D call TRBD1 (5 bases). CDR1 is SGHRS and CDR2 is YFSETQ in the germline V gene. The length of the CDR3 is 14 residues. V lost 1 base and J lost 2, with 10 bases in between. The DNA for the CDR3 is TGCGCCAGCAGCTTGAGGGGCTTCGCCTACGAGCAGTACTTC. Its protein is CASSLRGFAYEQYF.

This clonotype has ten or more counts. This chain connects TRBV12-3 or TRBV12-4 to TRBJ1-5, with D perhaps TRBD1 (6 bases). V lost 3 bases, J lost 5 bases, and 8 bases lay in between. The CDR3 is made up of 13 amino acids. For the CDR3, the DNA is TGTGCCAGCAGTTTGGGGGCGGATCAGCCCCAGCATTTT. As protein: CASSLGADQPQHF.

This clonotype was recorded at least ten times. The chain is built from TRBV29-1 and TRBJ2-4; D not resolved. CDR3 length: 13 residues. V gave up 5 bases and J gave up 7 bases, with 15 bases separating them. Germline CDR1 reads SQVTM; CDR2 reads ANQGSEA. In DNA form, the CDR3 reads TGCAGCGTTTCAGTCGGCGATCGGAACATTCAGTACTTC. This translates into CSVSVGDRNIQYF. The whole variable domain, remainder taken from reference TRBV29-1 and TRBJ2-4, is SAVISQKPSRDICQRGTSLTIQCQVDSQVTMMFWYRQQPGQSLTLIATANQGSEATYESGFVIDKFPISRPNLTFSTLTVSNMSPEDSSIYLCSVSVGDRNIQYFGAGTRLSVL.

At least ten counts were recorded for this clonotype. The chain uses TRBV14 and TRBJ2-1; D remains unclear. Per germline, CDR1 SGHDN and CDR2 FVKESK. The CDR3 is made up of 15 amino acids. Trimming left V 1 base short and J 4 bases short, with 11 bases between. CDR3 loop: CASSQVVGRYNEQFF. The CDR3 region has the DNA TGTGCCAGCAGCCAAGTCGTCGGGCGTTACAATGAGCAGTTCTTC.